The TCR beta chain under discussion was sequenced for a study of cytomegalovirus exposure and HLA in healthy donors. This PCR relied on a set of 60 Vbeta primers and 13 Jbeta primers. Clones were sequenced by immunoSEQ multiplex PCR, and TCRdb holds only the in-frame ones, with some missing. The sample's table shows under 40,000 clones. This clonotype was sampled from a woman aged 40 to 49 in good health and CMV-seropositive. The sequenced sample consisted of PBMCs.

The CDR3 DNA sequence: TGTGCCAGCAGCCTACAAGACAGGCTATCCTCCTACGAGCAGTACTTC. It yields the protein CASSLQDRLSSYEQYF. This chain links TRBV7-6 with TRBJ2-7; a possible D gene is TRBD1 (6 bases). Germline assignment: CDR1 SGHVS and CDR2 FNYEAQ. Trimming removed 5 bases at V and 0 bases at J, with 17 bases between. This CDR3 is built from 16 residues.